This TCR beta chain appears in the sequencing data of a study of post-analysis software for immune sequencing data. Turning to the study itself: Clinical courses comprised relapsing-remitting, secondary progressive and progressive-relapsing multiple sclerosis.

Every TCR beta cDNA library bore unique molecular identifiers. Hundreds of thousands of cDNA molecules were obtained from roughly 0.93 to 9.6 million T cells. TCRdb reanalysed the PCR reads using MiXCR and keeps one entry per CDR3 protein. This sample carries about 570,000 distinct CDR3 sequences, about a third of them seen once, and the ten largest clones take 4.5% to 7.5%. The CDR3 is 15 residues long. Deletions cut 6 bases from V and 6 bases from J, with 18 bases between. Germline loops: CDR1 ENHRY, CDR2 SYGVKD. General study results and limits: There were five or six TRBV segments more frequent in patients than controls, and TRBV5-6, TRBV5-1 and TRBV20-1 were among them. Among multiple sclerosis patients, normalized Chao1 diversity was significantly below that of controls. F measure showed strong co-clustering of same-batch samples.

This clonotype was detected a few times. The antigen is unknown. This TCR derives from a girl under 18 with multiple sclerosis. Specimen: blood. The V and J genes are TRBV10-3 and TRBJ2-1; tentatively, D is TRBD1 or TRBD2 (5 bases each). The DNA of the CDR3 is TGTGCCATCAGGGGGTCCGGGGACGGAGCCAATGAGCAGTTCTTC. Translating gives CAIRGSGDGANEQFF.